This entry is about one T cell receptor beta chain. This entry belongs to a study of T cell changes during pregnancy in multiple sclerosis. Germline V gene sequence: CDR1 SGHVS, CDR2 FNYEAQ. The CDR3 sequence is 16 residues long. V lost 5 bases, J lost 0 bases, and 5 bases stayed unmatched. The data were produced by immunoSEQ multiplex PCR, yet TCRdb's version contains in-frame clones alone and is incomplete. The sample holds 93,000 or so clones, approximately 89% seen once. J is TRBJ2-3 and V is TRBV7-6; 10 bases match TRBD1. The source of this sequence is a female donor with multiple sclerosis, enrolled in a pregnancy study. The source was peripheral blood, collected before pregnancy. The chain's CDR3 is CASSPTGQGSTDTQYF. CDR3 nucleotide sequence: TGTGCCAGCAGCCCAACGGGACAGGGGAGCACAGATACGCAGTATTTT.